This T cell receptor (beta chain) was sequenced in a study of T cell repertoires and leukemia-associated antigens. General study points: Specificity and function of the expanded clones need further investigation.

Germline loops: CDR1 ENHRY, CDR2 SYGVKD. CDR3 length: 12 amino acids. J gave up 7 bases and V 11 bases, and 6 bases lay outside the gene matches. The table lists this clonotype with a few counts. The target antigen is unknown. TCRdb re-called the 5' RACE reads with MiXCR, one entry per CDR3 protein. The data show about 10,000 distinct CDR3 sequences, under 55% seen once. This sequence originates from a female donor in good health. This chain uses TRBV10-3 with TRBJ2-2; 8 nucleotides line up with TRBD1. Sequencing input: CD3+ T cells sorted from blood and cultured. CDR3 sequence reads: CAADRGGGELFF. The CDR3 nucleotides are TGTGCCGCCGACAGGGGTGGCGGGGAGCTGTTTTTT.